This is a list of T cell receptor beta chains from one sample in a study of T-cell reconstitution after alpha-beta-depleted transplantation in children. MiXCR was run by TCRdb on the PCR reads, yielding one entry per CDR3 protein. The sample has approximately 240,000 distinct CDR3 sequences; roughly a tenth are singletons. The specimen was PBMCs, collected before TCRalphabeta/CD19-depleted stem cell transplant. All receptors derive from a child younger than two with acute myeloid leukemia, due to receive a stem cell transplant. CDR3s include the opening cysteine and the closing phenylalanine or tryptophan. A D gene is named only where the DNA matches it firmly. Not all rows give a size; the values are once, few, many and, for expanded clones, a class.

>TRBV7-6|TRBD2|many|TRBJ2-7
CASSPVSGRSHEQYF
TGTGCCAGCAGCCCGGTTAGCGGGAGGTCACACGAGCAGTACTTC
>TRBV9|NA|many|TRBJ1-1
CASSDLTGNTEAFF
TGTGCCAGCAGCGACTTAACAGGAAACACTGAAGCTTTCTTT
>TRBV5-1|NA|many|TRBJ1-1
CASSLGWGERSPFF
TGCGCCAGCAGCTTGGGTTGGGGGGAACGGAGCCCCTTCTTT
>TRBV12-2|NA|NA|TRBJ2-3
CASRLRVRTDTQYF
TGTGCAAGTCGCTTGCGAGTCCGCACAGATACGCAGTATTTT
>TRBV30|NA|many|TRBJ2-7
CAWSVLDRSYEQYF
TGTGCCTGGAGTGTACTGGACAGATCCTACGAGCAGTACTTC
>TRBV4-2|NA|many|TRBJ1-1
CASSQVEGTEAFF
TGTGCCAGCAGCCAAGTCGAGGGCACTGAAGCTTTCTTT
>TRBV12-3/TRBV12-4|TRBD1|many|TRBJ1-5
CASSLGHRGPGNQPQHF
TGTGCCAGCAGTTTGGGACACAGGGGCCCAGGCAATCAGCCCCAGCATTTT
>TRBV20-1|TRBD1|many|TRBJ2-5
CSARHPDREETQYF
TGCAGTGCTAGACACCCCGACAGGGAAGAGACCCAGTACTTC
>TRBV3-1|TRBD1|many|TRBJ2-2
CASSPPGQGATGELFF
TGTGCCAGCAGCCCACCGGGACAGGGGGCCACCGGGGAGCTGTTTTTT
>TRBV15|NA|NA|TRBJ1-2
CATSRVKGPPYGYTF
TGTGCCACCAGCAGGGTTAAGGGGCCCCCTTATGGCTACACCTTC
>TRBV3-1|TRBD2|many|TRBJ2-1
CASSQDPAGGLDEQFF
TGTGCCAGCAGCCAAGACCCAGCGGGAGGGTTGGATGAGCAGTTCTTC
>TRBV20-1|NA|many|TRBJ2-3
CTGGTDTQYF
TGCACCGGCGGCACAGATACGCAGTATTTT
>TRBV4-3|TRBD2|many|TRBJ2-6
CASSQTSGGANVLTF
TGCGCCAGCAGCCAGACTAGCGGTGGGGCCAACGTCCTGACTTTC
>TRBV20-1|TRBD2|many|TRBJ2-5
CSAPRGGRARETQYF
TGCAGTGCTCCCCGGGGCGGGAGGGCCCGAGAGACCCAGTACTTC
>TRBV5-1|NA|many|TRBJ1-2
CASSEDRLGYTF
TGCGCCAGCAGCGAGGACCGCCTCGGCTACACCTTC
>TRBV18|NA|many|TRBJ2-1
CASSPGQGPGNEQFF
TGTGCCAGCTCACCGGGGCAGGGCCCGGGCAATGAGCAGTTCTTC
>TRBV20-1|TRBD1|many|TRBJ2-1
CSARQGAYNEQFF
TGCAGTGCTCGACAGGGGGCTTACAATGAGCAGTTCTTC
>TRBV7-9|TRBD1|few|TRBJ1-1
CASSEIGQGPFF
TGTGCCAGCAGCGAGATCGGACAGGGGCCTTTCTTT
>TRBV18|TRBD2|many|TRBJ2-6
CASSPLGWSGSTGANVLTF
TGTGCCAGCTCACCACTTGGATGGAGCGGGAGCACTGGGGCCAACGTCCTGACTTTC
>TRBV20-1|NA|many|TRBJ1-5
CSARWGLGNQPQHF
TGCAGTGCTAGATGGGGGTTAGGCAATCAGCCCCAGCATTTT